This TCR beta chain was recovered during a study of blood T cell repertoires in COVID-19. For the study at large: Acute and convalescent COVID-19 samples came from the United States, Italy and Spain. From T cells, B-cell-depleted T cells, or PBMCs came the material, which was cDNA or gDNA.

The CDR3 runs 13 residues. Per the germline V gene, CDR1 is SGHNT and CDR2 is YENEEA. Trimming removed 1 base from V and 3 bases from J, with 6 bases in between. Per the original methods: Estimation of nucleated cell counts was performed using reference gene primer amplification. TCRdb's copy holds only in-frame clones and misses some; the assay was immunoSEQ multiplex PCR. That table gives V, J and clone size, and the DNA gave D and trimming. The table includes a few hundred thousand clones, roughly 87% detected once. The chain employs TRBV11-3 and TRBJ1-1; D is undetermined. Sequencing was performed on peripheral blood. The sequence was collected from a middle-aged man with active or convalescent COVID-19. The CDR3, as DNA: TGTGCCAGCAGCTTAGGAGTGTACACTGAAGCTTTCTTT. It yields the protein CASSLGVYTEAFF.